The rows below give T cell receptor beta chains drawn from one sample of a study of Tregs in tolerant kidney transplant recipients. Some clones are missing from TCRdb's copy, which holds only in-frame ones; the method was immunoSEQ multiplex PCR. The table lists tens of thousands of clones, 90% to 95% of them singletons. The material was CD4+ T cells from blood (PBMCs), obtained 24 months after the transplant. The receptors were gathered from a human patient who received a combined kidney and bone marrow transplant. Part of the T cells may come from the graft donor. Both conserved end residues are part of each CDR3.

v_gene,j_gene,CDR3aa
TRBV9,TRBJ2-7,CASSPLAGGADEQYF
TRBV7-8,TRBJ2-7,CASSLGDPGAGYEQYF
TRBV28,TRBJ1-4,CASRTVGWTVGGEKLFF
TRBV10-1,-,CASSTMLAVSYEQYF
TRBV7-9,TRBJ1-1,CASSLTPTGYSAEAFF
TRBV7-2,TRBJ2-7,CASSLEGTSGIYEQYF
TRBV9,TRBJ2-3,CASSAQLQDTQYF
TRBV21-1,TRBJ1-3,CASSTGLLQHARNTIYF
TRBV5-1,TRBJ2-6,CASSLDISGANVLTF
TRBV5-4,TRBJ2-1,CASSYERGGREEQFF
TRBV5-1,TRBJ2-2,CASSPLQGARDTGELFF
TRBV7-9,TRBJ1-2,CASTVPGTGDGYTF
TRBV19,TRBJ2-1,CASSMGGALYNEQFF
TRBV19,TRBJ1-1,CASSIDRGRRMNTEAFF
TRBV30,TRBJ1-4,CAWSLGTLATNEKLFF
TRBV9,TRBJ1-4,CASSVVGQGSANEKLFF
TRBV19,TRBJ2-7,CASSSRTGAFYEQYF
TRBV7-2,TRBJ1-4,CASSFGTGSMRKLFF
TRBV7-3,TRBJ2-5,CASSPLPTQETQYF
TRBV4-1,TRBJ2-1,CASSLWGVAGGYNEQFF
TRBV9,TRBJ1-2,CASSPRTGDLNYGYTF
TRBV2,TRBJ1-3,CASTGQGTGNTIYF
TRBV19,TRBJ1-2,CASSTQQVAYGYTF
TRBV9,TRBJ2-1,CASSVDPALDEQFF
TRBV6-1,TRBJ2-7,CASTIGRVSYEQYF
TRBV7-9,TRBJ2-7,CASSPYWGQSYEQYF
TRBV9,TRBJ2-5,CASSVGLPGETQYF
TRBV5-4,TRBJ2-1,CASSLAGDSYNEQFF
TRBV7-2,TRBJ2-3,CASSFRGGAADTQYF
TRBV5-4,TRBJ2-1,CASSSTSGGYNEQFF
TRBV5-1,TRBJ2-3,CASSLHRLAGLMTDTQYF
TRBV6-1,TRBJ1-2,CASSDEQWYYGYTF
TRBV11-1,TRBJ2-1,CASSLWSSGENNEQFF
TRBV7-2,TRBJ2-7,CASSFRSQALTYEQYF
TRBV7-2,TRBJ2-7,CASSPGTAPYEQYF
TRBV29-1,TRBJ2-2,CSVEAQLTSGRTGELFF
TRBV11-2,TRBJ2-3,CASSALAGGRADTQYF
TRBV6-5,TRBJ2-3,CASTRQDRVTDTQYF
TRBV20-1,TRBJ1-1,CSASPRGEAFF
TRBV18,TRBJ2-7,CASSPEGGPSYEQYF
TRBV7-2,TRBJ1-2,CASSAYRGQGYGYTF
TRBV5-5,TRBJ2-7,CASSAAPSSYEQYF
TRBV7-2,TRBJ1-5,CASSLDYRGLDQPQHF
TRBV15,TRBJ2-1,CATTGESYNEQFF
TRBV7-2,TRBJ1-2,CASSLTATVNILYTF
TRBV5-6,TRBJ2-5,CASSLLAGGRETQYF
TRBV4-3,TRBJ1-6,CASSGAGTTGLPLHF
TRBV19,TRBJ1-4,CASSIGGTTNEKLFF
TRBV20-1,TRBJ2-3,CSASNTDTQYF
TRBV5-1,TRBJ2-3,CASSLSGVADTQYF
TRBV25-1,TRBJ2-5,CASSERLAGAETQYF
TRBV7-2,TRBJ1-2,CASSQSPAGAGYTF
TRBV19,TRBJ2-1,CASRNLAEYNEQFF
TRBV18,TRBJ2-3,CASSPREFSTDTQYF
TRBV4-3,TRBJ2-1,CASSQDLAFNEQFF
TRBV6-5,TRBJ2-7,CASSKLRWDEQYF
TRBV7-2,TRBJ2-5,CASSFQRGQETQYF